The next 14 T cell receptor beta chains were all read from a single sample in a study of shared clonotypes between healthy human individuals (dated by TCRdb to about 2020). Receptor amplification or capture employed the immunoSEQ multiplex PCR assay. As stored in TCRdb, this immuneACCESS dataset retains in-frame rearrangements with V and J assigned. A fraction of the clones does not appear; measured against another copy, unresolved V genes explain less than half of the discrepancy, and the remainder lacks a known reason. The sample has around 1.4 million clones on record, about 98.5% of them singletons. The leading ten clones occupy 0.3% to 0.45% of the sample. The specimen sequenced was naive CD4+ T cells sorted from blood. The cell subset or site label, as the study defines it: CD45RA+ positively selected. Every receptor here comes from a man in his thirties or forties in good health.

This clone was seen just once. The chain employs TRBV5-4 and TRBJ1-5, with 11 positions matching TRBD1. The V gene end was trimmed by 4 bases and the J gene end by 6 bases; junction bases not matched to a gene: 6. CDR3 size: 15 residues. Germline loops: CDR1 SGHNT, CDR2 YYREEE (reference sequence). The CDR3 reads CASSRDRGAVQPQHF. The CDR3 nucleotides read TGTGCCAGCAGCCGGGACAGGGGGGCAGTTCAGCCCCAGCATTTT. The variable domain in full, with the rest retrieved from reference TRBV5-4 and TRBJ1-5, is ETGVTQSPTHLIKTRGQQVTLRCSSQSGHNTVSWYQQALGQGPQFIFQYYREEENGRGNFPPRFSGLQFPNYSSELNVNALELDDSALYLCASSRDRGAVQPQHFGDGTRLSIL.

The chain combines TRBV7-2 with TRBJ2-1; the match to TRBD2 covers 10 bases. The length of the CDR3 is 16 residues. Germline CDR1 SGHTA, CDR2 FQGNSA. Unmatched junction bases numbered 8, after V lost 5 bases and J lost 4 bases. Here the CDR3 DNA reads TGTGCCAGCAGCGGAGCGGGAGGGGCGGAGTACAATGAGCAGTTCTTC. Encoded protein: CASSGAGGAEYNEQFF.

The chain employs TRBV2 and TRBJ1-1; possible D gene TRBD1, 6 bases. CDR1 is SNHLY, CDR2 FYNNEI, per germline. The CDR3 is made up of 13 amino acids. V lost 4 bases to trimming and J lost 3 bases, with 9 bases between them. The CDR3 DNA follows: TGTGCCAGCAGTGCGGACAGAGACACTGAAGCTTTCTTT. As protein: CASSADRDTEAFF. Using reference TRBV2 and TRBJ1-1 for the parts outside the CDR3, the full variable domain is EPEVTQTPSHQVTQMGQEVILRCVPISNHLYFYWYRQILGQKVEFLVSFYNNEISEKSEIFDDQFSVERPDGSNFTLKIRSTKLEDSAMYFCASSADRDTEAFFGQGTRLTVV.

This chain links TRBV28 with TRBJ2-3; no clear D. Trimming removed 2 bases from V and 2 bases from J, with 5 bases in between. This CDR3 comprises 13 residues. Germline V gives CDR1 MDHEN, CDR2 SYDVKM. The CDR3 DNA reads TGTGCCAGCAGTTTAATCGTCACAGATACGCAGTATTTT. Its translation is CASSLIVTDTQYF. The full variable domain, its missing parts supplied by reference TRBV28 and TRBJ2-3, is DVKVTQSSRYLVKRTGEKVFLECVQDMDHENMFWYRQDPGLGLRLIYFSYDVKMKEKGDIPEGYSVSREKKERFSLILESASTNQTSMYLCASSLIVTDTQYFGPGTRLTVL.

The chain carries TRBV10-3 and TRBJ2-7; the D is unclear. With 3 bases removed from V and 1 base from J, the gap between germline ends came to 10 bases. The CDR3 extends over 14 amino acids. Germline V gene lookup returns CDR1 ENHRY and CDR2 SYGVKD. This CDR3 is CAISELGRSYEQYF. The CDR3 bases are TGTGCCATCAGTGAATTAGGCAGGTCCTACGAGCAGTACTTC.

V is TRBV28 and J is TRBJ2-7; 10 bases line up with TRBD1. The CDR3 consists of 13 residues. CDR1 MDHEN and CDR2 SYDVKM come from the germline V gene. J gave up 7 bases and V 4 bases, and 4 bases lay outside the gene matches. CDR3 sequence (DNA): TGTGCCAGCAGTTGGACAGGGGGGAGGGAGCAGTACTTC. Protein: CASSWTGGREQYF.

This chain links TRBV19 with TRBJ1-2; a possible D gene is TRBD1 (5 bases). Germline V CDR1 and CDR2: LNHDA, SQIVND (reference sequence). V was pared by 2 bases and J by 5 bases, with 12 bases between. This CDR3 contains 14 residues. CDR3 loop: CASSINQGRYGYTF. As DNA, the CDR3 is TGTGCCAGTAGTATAAATCAGGGACGTTATGGCTACACCTTC.

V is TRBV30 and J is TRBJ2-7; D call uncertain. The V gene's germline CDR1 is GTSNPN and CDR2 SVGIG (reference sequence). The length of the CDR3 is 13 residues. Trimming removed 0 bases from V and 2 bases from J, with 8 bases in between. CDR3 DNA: TGTGCCTGGAGTGTTTGGGTCACCTACGAGCAGTACTTC. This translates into CAWSVWVTYEQYF.

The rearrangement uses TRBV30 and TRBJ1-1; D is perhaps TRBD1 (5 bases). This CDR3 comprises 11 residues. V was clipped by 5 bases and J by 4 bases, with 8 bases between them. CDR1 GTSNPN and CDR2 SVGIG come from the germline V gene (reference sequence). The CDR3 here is CAWAGTTEAFF. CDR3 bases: TGTGCCTGGGCCGGGACCACTGAAGCTTTCTTT.

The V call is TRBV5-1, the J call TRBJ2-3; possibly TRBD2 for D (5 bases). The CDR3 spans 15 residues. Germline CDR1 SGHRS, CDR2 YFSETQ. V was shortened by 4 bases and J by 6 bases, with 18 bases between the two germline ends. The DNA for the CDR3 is TGCGCCAGCAGCCCGGTGGACCCGAGGGCCGATACGCAGTATTTT. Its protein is CASSPVDPRADTQYF.

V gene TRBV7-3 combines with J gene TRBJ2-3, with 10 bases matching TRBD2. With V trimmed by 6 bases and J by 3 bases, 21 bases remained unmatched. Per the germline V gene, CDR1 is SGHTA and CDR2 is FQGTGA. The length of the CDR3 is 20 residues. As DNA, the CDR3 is TGTGCCAGCAGTCCCCGGGGAGCGGGAGGGTCTCGCGCTTGGACAGATACGCAGTATTTT. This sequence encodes CASSPRGAGGSRAWTDTQYF. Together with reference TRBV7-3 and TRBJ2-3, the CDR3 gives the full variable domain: GAGVSQTPSNKVTEKGKYVELRCDPISGHTALYWYRQSLGQGPEFLIYFQGTGAADDSGLPNDRFFAVRPEGSVSTLKIQRTERGDSAVYLCASSPRGAGGSRAWTDTQYFGPGTRLTVL.

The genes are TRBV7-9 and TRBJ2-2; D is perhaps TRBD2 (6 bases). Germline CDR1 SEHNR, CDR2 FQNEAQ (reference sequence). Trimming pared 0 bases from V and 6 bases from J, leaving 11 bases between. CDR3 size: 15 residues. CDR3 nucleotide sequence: TGTGCCAGCAGCTTAGCTGGGCGGGGATCCGGGGAGCTGTTTTTT. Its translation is CASSLAGRGSGELFF.

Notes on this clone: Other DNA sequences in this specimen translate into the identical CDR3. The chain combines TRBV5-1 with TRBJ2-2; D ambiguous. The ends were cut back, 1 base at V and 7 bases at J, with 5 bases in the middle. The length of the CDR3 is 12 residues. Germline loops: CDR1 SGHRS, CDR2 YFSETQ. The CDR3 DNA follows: TGCGCCAGCAGCTTGAGTGGCGGGGAGCTGTTTTTT. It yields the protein CASSLSGGELFF.

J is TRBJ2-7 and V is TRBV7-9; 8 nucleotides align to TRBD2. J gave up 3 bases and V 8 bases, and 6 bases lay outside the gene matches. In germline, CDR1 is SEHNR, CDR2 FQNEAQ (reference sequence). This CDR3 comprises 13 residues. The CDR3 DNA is TGTGCCAGCGCGGGGGGAGGAGTCTACGAGCAGTACTTC. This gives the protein CASAGGGVYEQYF.